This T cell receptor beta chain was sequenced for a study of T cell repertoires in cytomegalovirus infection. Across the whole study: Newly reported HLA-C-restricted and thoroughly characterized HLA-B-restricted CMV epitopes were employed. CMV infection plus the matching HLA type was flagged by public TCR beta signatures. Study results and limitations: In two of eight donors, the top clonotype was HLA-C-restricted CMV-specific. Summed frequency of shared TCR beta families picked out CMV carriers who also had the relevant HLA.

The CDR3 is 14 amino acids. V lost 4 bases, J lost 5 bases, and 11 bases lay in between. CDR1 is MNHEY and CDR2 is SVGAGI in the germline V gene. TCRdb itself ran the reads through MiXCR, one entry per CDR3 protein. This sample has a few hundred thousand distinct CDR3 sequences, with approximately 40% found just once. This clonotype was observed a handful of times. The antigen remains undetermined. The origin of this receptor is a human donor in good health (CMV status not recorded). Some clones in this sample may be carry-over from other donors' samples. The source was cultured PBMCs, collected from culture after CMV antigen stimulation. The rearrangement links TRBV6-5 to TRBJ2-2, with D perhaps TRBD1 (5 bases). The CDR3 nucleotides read TGTGCCAGCAGTTTTTTGGGGCTGACCGGGGAGCTGTTTTTT. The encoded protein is CASSFLGLTGELFF.